The subject of this entry is one T cell receptor (beta chain). Its specificity is not known. Then a second PCR, running roughly 7 to 11 cycles, was carried out with a sample-barcoded 5' primer and a J-beta primer mix. Each CDR3 protein is one row after TCRdb ran MiXCR on the 5' RACE reads. Among roughly 640,000 distinct CDR3 sequences listed, approximately 30% were seen once. V dropped 7 bases and J dropped 0 bases, with 9 bases sitting between them. CDR3 length equals 13 residues. Germline-derived CDR1 and CDR2 are MNHEY and SMNVEV (reference sequence). The data were taken from a study of blood T cells in healthy people across ages. Study findings and constraints: Whereas aged donors had fewer naive CD4+ cells, long-lived donors had more of them and higher diversity.

This clonotype originated in a woman older than 75 in good health. The chain uses TRBV27 and TRBJ1-1, with unresolved D. The specimen sequenced was blood. Written as DNA, the CDR3 is TGTGCCAGCAAGGCAGAGTTGAACACTGAAGCTTTCTTT. Translated: CASKAELNTEAFF.